The 24 T cell receptor beta chains below were found in one sample sequenced in a study of shared clonotypes between healthy human individuals. Only in-frame clones appear in the TCRdb table, and some are missing; sequencing was by immunoSEQ multiplex PCR. In the table there are 2 million to 2.5 million clones, roughly 94% of which are singletons. Sequencing was performed on naive CD4+ T cells sorted from blood. Subset in this sample: CD45RA+ positively selected. The source is a man aged 18 to 29 in good health.

The chain uses TRBV18 and TRBJ2-1, with D perhaps TRBD2 (6 bases). CDR3 size: 15 residues. V was trimmed by 3 bases and J by 7 bases, leaving 16 bases between them. Germline CDR1 is KGHSH and CDR2 is LQKENI. The chain's CDR3 is CASSPSGSSKNEQFF. The DNA of the CDR3 is TGTGCCAGCTCACCCTCCGGGAGCAGTAAGAATGAGCAGTTCTTC.

V is TRBV7-9 and J is TRBJ2-2; 8 positions match TRBD2. J was trimmed by 1 base and V by 4 bases; bases with no gene match: 5. The CDR3 consists of 16 residues. The germline V gene has CDR1 SEHNR and CDR2 FQNEAQ (reference sequence). The CDR3 loop reads CASSWGLVMNTGELFF. The CDR3 DNA follows: TGTGCCAGCAGCTGGGGACTAGTAATGAACACCGGGGAGCTGTTTTTT.

This clone was seen a single time. The V gene is TRBV14, the J gene TRBJ2-7, with 9 bases lining up with TRBD1. The CDR3 extends over 15 amino acids. Germline V gene lookup returns CDR1 SGHDN and CDR2 FVKESK. Losses at the gene ends were 4 bases for V and 1 base for J; bases not matched to a gene: 5. This CDR3 reads CASSLGQGISYEQYF. The CDR3 DNA is TGTGCCAGCAGCCTCGGACAGGGGATTTCCTACGAGCAGTACTTC.

The chain uses TRBV19 and TRBJ1-4, with D maybe TRBD1 (6 bases). The V gene lost 0 bases and the J gene lost 8 bases, with 13 bases spanning the gap. This CDR3 has 15 amino acids. CDR1 LNHDA and CDR2 SQIVND come from the germline V gene (reference sequence). In DNA, the CDR3 is TGTGCCAGTAGTATAGACCCCAGGGGACGGGAAAAACTGTTTTTT. This codes for CASSIDPRGREKLFF.

The chain couples TRBV6-5 to TRBJ2-2; 8 bases fit TRBD2. The CDR3 sequence is 15 residues long. Trimming at V came to 4 bases and at J to 6 bases, leaving 7 bases not matched to a gene. Germline V gene sequence: CDR1 MNHEY, CDR2 SVGAGI. The CDR3 reads CASSFGAGGPGELFF. CDR3 bases: TGTGCCAGCAGTTTCGGGGCGGGAGGCCCCGGGGAGCTGTTTTTT.

The chain recombines TRBV29-1 with TRBJ1-4; D not certain. This CDR3 is 12 amino acids long. Trimming stripped 7 bases from V and 4 bases from J, with 10 bases between. Germline assignment: CDR1 SQVTM and CDR2 ANQGSEA. As DNA, the CDR3 is TGCAGCGCGGGGAGGCTTAATGAAAAACTGTTTTTT. Its translation is CSAGRLNEKLFF.

This clone was counted between two and nine times. V usage is TRBV27 and J usage is TRBJ2-2; D is possibly TRBD2 (6 bases). Trimming shortened V by 6 bases and J by 2 bases, and 10 bases separated the two germline ends. Germline CDR1 is MNHEY and CDR2 is SMNVEV (reference sequence). CDR3 size: 14 residues. CDR3 DNA: TGTGCCAGCAGCAGGACTATCAACACCGGGGAGCTGTTTTTT. Translating gives CASSRTINTGELFF.

The rearrangement uses TRBV28 and TRBJ2-7; tentatively, D is TRBD1 or TRBD2 (6 bases each). This CDR3 region has 10 residues. CDR1 is MDHEN and CDR2 is SYDVKM in the germline V gene. CDR3 DNA sequence: TGTGTAATAGGGGGGAACGAGCAGTACTTC. Translated: CVIGGNEQYF.

The chain combines TRBV6-5 with TRBJ1-1; D uncertain. The CDR3 sequence is 13 residues long. Germline-derived CDR1 and CDR2 are MNHEY and SVGAGI. The V and J ends lost 1 base and 1 base respectively, with 4 bases between them. DNA of the CDR3: TGTGCCAGCAGTTACTTCCCGAACACTGAAGCTTTCTTT. Protein: CASSYFPNTEAFF.

This chain uses TRBV30 with TRBJ1-2; D remains ambiguous. The ends were cut back, 2 bases at V and 2 bases at J, with 12 bases in the middle. The CDR3 loop spans 14 amino acids. CDR1 is GTSNPN, CDR2 SVGIG, per germline (reference sequence). The CDR3 sequence: CAWSLGGRNYGYTF. The CDR3 coding sequence is TGTGCCTGGAGTCTTGGTGGGAGGAACTATGGCTACACCTTC. Drawing the rest from reference TRBV30 and TRBJ1-2, the complete variable domain is SQTIHQWPATLVQPVGSPLSLECTVEGTSNPNLYWYRQAAGRGLQLLFYSVGIGQISSEVPQNLSASRPQDRQFILSSKKLLLSDSGFYLCAWSLGGRNYGYTFGSGTRLTVV.

The chain employs TRBV5-1 and TRBJ1-2; TRBD1 is a possible D gene (5 bases). The CDR3 contains 17 residues. The V end was cut by 4 bases, the J end by 7 bases, with 26 bases between. Germline V gives CDR1 SGHRS, CDR2 YFSETQ. DNA of the CDR3: TGCGCCAGCAGCGTAGGACCACGTTTGGGGGATTATAGTGGCTACACCTTC. Residues: CASSVGPRLGDYSGYTF.

The chain has TRBV5-1 and TRBJ2-6; tentatively, D is TRBD1 (5 bases). From germline, CDR1 is SGHRS and CDR2 YFSETQ. The CDR3 runs to 15 residues. The ends were cut back, 3 bases at V and 2 bases at J, with 9 bases in the middle. The CDR3 DNA reads TGCGCCAGCAGCTCGACAGTGGCTGGGGCCAACGTCCTGACTTTC. It translates to CASSSTVAGANVLTF.

V usage is TRBV4-1 and J usage is TRBJ2-1, with D maybe TRBD1 (5 bases). The length of the CDR3 is 14 residues. From germline, CDR1 is MGHRA and CDR2 YSYEKL. V was pared by 0 bases and J by 9 bases, with 12 bases between. The CDR3 sequence: CASSQEGVVREQFF. The CDR3 nucleotides read TGCGCCAGCAGCCAAGAAGGGGTAGTGCGTGAGCAGTTCTTC.

On this clone itself: At the DNA level, this CDR3 is encoded by other sequences in the same sample as well. The chain joins TRBV30 to TRBJ2-5, with 7 nucleotides matching TRBD2. CDR1 is GTSNPN, CDR2 SVGIG, per germline (reference sequence). The trim removed 3 bases at V and 5 bases at J, leaving 3 bases unmatched. This CDR3 has 12 amino acids. In DNA form, the CDR3 reads TGTGCCTGGAGCGCCGGGGGGGAGACCCAGTACTTC. Amino acid sequence: CAWSAGGETQYF.

This chain uses TRBV5-6 with TRBJ1-4; D might be TRBD1 (6 bases). This CDR3 region has 17 residues. Germline CDR1 is SGHDT and CDR2 is YYEEEE. Trimming removed 2 bases at V and 0 bases at J, with 14 bases between. CDR3 amino acids: CASSLETGPATNEKLFF. The DNA for the CDR3 is TGTGCCAGCAGCTTAGAGACAGGACCCGCAACTAATGAAAAACTGTTTTTT. The full variable domain, in which reference TRBV5-6 and TRBJ1-4 provide the parts outside the CDR3, is DAGVTQSPTHLIKTRGQQVTLRCSPKSGHDTVSWYQQALGQGPQFIFQYYEEEERQRGNFPDRFSGHQFPNYSSELNVNALLLGDSALYLCASSLETGPATNEKLFFGSGTQLSVL.

The V call is TRBV5-1, the J call TRBJ2-5, with 10 bases matching TRBD1. CDR1 is SGHRS and CDR2 is YFSETQ in the germline V gene. CDR3 length: 15 residues. Unmatched junction bases numbered 5, after V lost 4 bases and J lost 2 bases. The CDR3 protein is CASSVGQGGQETQYF. DNA of the CDR3: TGCGCCAGCAGCGTAGGACAGGGGGGTCAAGAGACCCAGTACTTC. Looking up the rest from reference TRBV5-1 and TRBJ2-5 gives the full variable domain: KAGVTQTPRYLIKTRGQQVTLSCSPISGHRSVSWYQQTPGQGLQFLFEYFSETQRNKGNFPGRFSGRQFSNSRSEMNVSTLELGDSALYLCASSVGQGGQETQYFGPGTRLLVL.

The chain recombines TRBV19 with TRBJ1-6; D gene ambiguous. Germline CDR1 is LNHDA and CDR2 is SQIVND (reference sequence). V lost 10 bases to trimming and J lost 5 bases, with 9 bases between them. CDR3 length: 12 residues. CDR3 loop: CATGRNNSPLHF. Here the CDR3 DNA reads TGTGCCACAGGACGGAATAATTCACCCCTCCACTTT.

Remarks on this clone: This same CDR3 is encoded by further DNA sequences in the sample. The V call is TRBV30, the J call TRBJ2-5, with D tentatively TRBD1 or TRBD2 (6 bases each). CDR3 length: 13 amino acids. The germline V gene encodes CDR1 GTSNPN and CDR2 SVGIG (reference sequence). The V end lost 4 bases, the J end lost 5 bases, and 14 bases lay between the germline ends. The CDR3 nucleotides are TGTGCCTGGAACCGGGGGCTTAGGGAGACCCAGTACTTC. Encoded protein: CAWNRGLRETQYF. Drawing the rest from reference TRBV30 and TRBJ2-5, the complete variable domain is SQTIHQWPATLVQPVGSPLSLECTVEGTSNPNLYWYRQAAGRGLQLLFYSVGIGQISSEVPQNLSASRPQDRQFILSSKKLLLSDSGFYLCAWNRGLRETQYFGPGTRLLVL.

CDR3: CASIRQLFF. The CDR3 coding sequence is TGTGCCAGCATCCGGCAACTGTTTTTT. V usage is TRBV14 and J usage is TRBJ1-4; the D is unclear. Trimming pared 7 bases from V and 12 bases from J, leaving 6 bases between. Germline-derived CDR1 and CDR2 are SGHDN and FVKESK. The CDR3 covers 9 residues.

As regards this clone: The same CDR3 also results from other DNA sequences found in this sample. The CDR3 DNA reads as TGTGCCAGCAGTGCGTCAGGCACTGAAGCTTTCTTT. It specifies CASSASGTEAFF. The genes are TRBV6-1 and TRBJ1-1; D is unclear. CDR1 and CDR2 from the germline V gene are MNHNS and SASEGT. This CDR3 has 12 residues. V was shortened by 4 bases and J by 4 bases, with 7 bases between the two germline ends.

The gene calls are TRBV4-2 and TRBJ1-2; D is unclear. The CDR3 extends over 13 amino acids. CDR1 is LGHNA, CDR2 YNFKEQ, per germline. Trimming stripped 3 bases from V and 4 bases from J, with 9 bases between. The CDR3: CASSHDGFYGYTF. The CDR3 DNA follows: TGTGCCAGCAGCCACGACGGGTTCTATGGCTACACCTTC.

This clone was counted a single time. V and J are TRBV5-1 and TRBJ2-7; a possible D gene is TRBD1 (6 bases). The CDR3 length is 14 residues. The V and J ends lost 4 bases and 1 base respectively, with 12 bases between them. Germline assignment: CDR1 SGHRS and CDR2 YFSETQ. The CDR3 sequence is CASSDTGPSYEQYF. CDR3 DNA: TGCGCCAGCAGCGATACAGGGCCGTCCTACGAGCAGTACTTC.

The rearrangement uses TRBV10-3 and TRBJ2-1; D unresolved. Trimming took off 2 bases at V and 7 bases at J, with 18 bases between the two ends. CDR3 length: 16 residues. Germline V gene sequence: CDR1 ENHRY, CDR2 SYGVKD. DNA of the CDR3: TGTGCCATCAGTGAGGGTAGAGCCCCCGACGAGAATGAGCAGTTCTTC. It encodes CAISEGRAPDENEQFF.

V and J are TRBV6-1 and TRBJ1-1, with D possibly matching TRBD1 (5 bases). Trimming removed 4 bases from V and 2 bases from J, with 14 bases in between. From germline, CDR1 is MNHNS and CDR2 SASEGT. This CDR3 spans 15 amino acids. CDR3 sequence reads: CASSGEGIENTEAFF. Written as DNA, the CDR3 is TGTGCCAGCAGTGGGGAGGGGATAGAAAACACTGAAGCTTTCTTT.